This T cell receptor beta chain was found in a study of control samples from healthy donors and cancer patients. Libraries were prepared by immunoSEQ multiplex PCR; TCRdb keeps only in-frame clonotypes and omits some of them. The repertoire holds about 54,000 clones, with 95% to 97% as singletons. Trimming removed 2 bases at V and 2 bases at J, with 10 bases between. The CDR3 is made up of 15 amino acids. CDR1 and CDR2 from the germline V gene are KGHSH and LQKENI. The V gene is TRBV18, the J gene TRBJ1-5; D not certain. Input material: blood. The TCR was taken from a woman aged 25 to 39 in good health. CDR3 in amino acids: CASSPVGWGNQPQHF. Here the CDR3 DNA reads TGTGCCAGCTCACCAGTAGGGTGGGGCAATCAGCCCCAGCATTTT.